This T cell receptor (beta chain) was captured in a study of a mutant IDH1 vaccine in newly diagnosed glioma (dated by TCRdb to 2020 to 2023). Study-level background: Vaccination started 4-6 weeks after radiotherapy alone, or was given together with temozolomide cycles in the groups whose treatment included chemotherapy. Of the 25 to 40 patients who were treated, around 60% were male and approximately 38% were female, and the mean age was about 40 years. Prior to enrollment, standard therapy consisting of radiotherapy alone, temozolomide alone, or radiochemotherapy with temozolomide had been administered to patients, with the combination being received by most patients. Visit V12 was the week-35 safety follow-up and visit V13 was the week-47 end of study. Peripheral blood samples were drawn at six visits, namely V03 (baseline), V05, V07, V10, V12 and V13. For exploratory analyses, about 25 treated patients had longitudinal TCRB deep sequencing done wherever samples were available. Here is what the overall study found, with its caveats: Pseudoprogression seemed to be unrelated to changes in the top peripheral T cell clonotypes found by TCRB sequencing. PBMC samples for TCRB deep sequencing were selected based on availability. Vaccine-induced immune responses across multiple MHC alleles were detected in approximately 94% of patients. The authors noted that analyses of patient blood samples could not be reproduced because of sample limitations.

What the time point label conveys for this sample: week 35, safety follow-up. Every vaccine dose consisted of 300 ug of a 20-mer mutant IDH1 peptide in Montanide, administered subcutaneously together with topical imiquimod. Patients received eight vaccinations in weeks 1, 3, 5, 7, 11, 15, 19 and 23, corresponding to visits V03 through V10. The donors had newly diagnosed IDH1-mutant astrocytomas of WHO grade 3 or 4 that showed loss of nuclear ATRX. The samples were drawn from NOA16, a multicentre, single-arm, open-label phase I trial in Germany that tested a mutant IDH1 peptide vaccine in humans for the first time. Genomic DNA for TCRB sequencing was extracted from EDTA blood using the DNeasy Blood and Tissue Kit. This clone was observed a handful of times. Its antigen has not been determined. Base-call qualities are not available, and no considerably larger clone is one nucleotide away. Trimming takes 6 bases from V and 3 bases from J, and the germline ends sit 6 bases apart. CDR1 ENHRY and CDR2 SYGVKD were looked up in the germline V gene. The CDR3 numbers 12 residues from cysteine through phenylalanine. Kept here is only the CDR3 DNA, which spans 36 bases and is read in frame from base 1.

Library prep was done by the immunoSEQ multiplex PCR assay. Following the manufacturer's protocol, the hsTCRB Kit was used to amplify rearranged TCR beta chain sequences. An Illumina MiSeq was used to sequence the TCRB libraries. Under the source paper's analysis protocol: Demultiplexing, trimming and gene mapping were performed with the kit vendor's proprietary platform. The source is immuneACCESS, and TCRdb retained only in-frame sequences with V and J called. Part of the clones is not carried over; for the studies checked, unresolved V genes explain less than half of this, and the remainder is unexplained. V, J and clone size derive from that table, while D and trimming were established from the DNA sequence. Present in this sample are tens of thousands of clones, 80% to 90% of which were seen just once. The ten largest clones add up to 3.5% to 4.5% of the sample.

This sequence uses TRBV10-3 and TRBJ1-5; no D gene can be assigned with confidence. This clonotype was obtained from a man aged 30 to 39 with glioma. Sequencing used PBMCs, obtained from a glioma patient whose treatment included an IDH1 peptide vaccine. The sequenced DNA: TGTGCCATCAGCCCGAACAATCAGCCCCAGCATTTT. Its amino acids are CAISPNNQPQHF.